Listed below are T cell receptor beta chains from one sample, sequenced in a study of cytomegalovirus exposure and HLA in healthy donors. The method was immunoSEQ multiplex PCR; TCRdb's version includes in-frame clones alone and lacks a portion of them. The table includes under 200,000 clones, roughly three quarters detected once. Sequencing was performed on PBMCs. The receptors stem from a male donor in good health and CMV-seropositive. Each CDR3 is given with its conserved first and last residue. D genes are given only for firm matches. Expanded clones are given a class, and other clones once, few, many or no size at all.

-	TRBV29-1	TRBJ2-1	-	TGCAGCGTTGTTGGCGGGCTCTACAATGAGCAGTTCTTC	CSVVGGLYNEQFF
TRBD1	TRBV10-3	TRBJ1-3	-	TGTGCCACCAGGACAGGAGTCTCTGGAAACACCATATATTTT	CATRTGVSGNTIYF
TRBD2	TRBV6-5	TRBJ2-5	-	TGTGCCAGCAGTTACTCTCCCGCTAGCGGGCAAGAGACCCAGTACTTC	CASSYSPASGQETQYF
TRBD2	TRBV19	TRBJ2-1	-	TGTGCCAGTACGAAAGCTAGCGGGGGATACAATGAGCAGTTCTTC	CASTKASGGYNEQFF
TRBD2	TRBV5-1	TRBJ2-1	-	TGCGCCAGCAGCTCTAGCGGGGGATCTTACAATGAGCAGTTCTTC	CASSSSGGSYNEQFF
-	TRBV11-2	TRBJ1-6	-	TGTGCCAGCAGCGGAACAGGCAGTAATTCACCCCTCCACTTT	CASSGTGSNSPLHF
-	TRBV28	TRBJ1-5	-	TGTGCCAGCAGTTTAGAGAGCAATCAGCCCCAGCATTTT	CASSLESNQPQHF
-	TRBV20-1	TRBJ2-1	-	TGCAGTGCTCACTTGAGTAATGAGCAGTTCTTC	CSAHLSNEQFF
TRBD1	TRBV10-3	TRBJ2-3	-	TGTGCCATCAGTGCGGGGACAGGGGGCACAGATACGCAGTATTTT	CAISAGTGGTDTQYF
TRBD1	TRBV7-2	TRBJ2-1	-	TGTGCCAGCAGCTTAACGGGGACAGGGGGTTCGGAGCAGTTCTTC	CASSLTGTGGSEQFF
TRBD1	TRBV7-9	TRBJ1-2	-	TGTTCCAGCAGACTGGACAGGGTGGAAGGCTACACCTTC	CSSRLDRVEGYTF
-	TRBV9	TRBJ2-3	-	TGTGCCAGCAGCGGCCCGTCAGCGATGAGCACAGATACGCAGTATTTT	CASSGPSAMSTDTQYF
TRBD2	TRBV5-4	TRBJ2-5	-	TGTGCCAGCAGACCTAATAGCGGGAGTGGCCAAGAGACCCAGTACTTC	CASRPNSGSGQETQYF
TRBD1	TRBV7-2	TRBJ2-2	-	TGTGCCAGCAGCTTCGGGACAGGTGGAGCCGGGGAGCTGTTTTTT	CASSFGTGGAGELFF
-	TRBV11-2	TRBJ2-2	-	TGTGCCAGCAGCTTAGATATTGGACGGGGGACCACCGGGGAGCTGTTTTTT	CASSLDIGRGTTGELFF
-	TRBV18	TRBJ2-1	-	TGTGCCAGCTCACCATGGCTCCAGGGCGGCAATGAGCAGTTCTTC	CASSPWLQGGNEQFF
-	TRBV7-2	TRBJ2-7	-	TGTGCCAGCAGCCTTGGGGGGTCTCACGAGCAGTACTTC	CASSLGGSHEQYF
-	TRBV5-6	TRBJ1-4	once	TGTGCCAGCACCGACTGGGGGGGTGCTAATGAAAAACTGTTTTTT	CASTDWGGANEKLFF
-	TRBV11-2	TRBJ1-2	-	TGTGCCAGCAGCTTAGTAGGAGTCTATGGCTACACCTTC	CASSLVGVYGYTF
TRBD1	TRBV2	TRBJ1-5	-	TGTGCCAGCAAGGCGACAGGGGTTCAGCCCCAGCATTTT	CASKATGVQPQHF
-	TRBV7-9	TRBJ1-5	-	TGTGCCAGCAGCCTCACGGAGGGCAATCAGCCCCAGCATTTT	CASSLTEGNQPQHF
-	TRBV9	TRBJ2-1	-	TGTGCCAGCAGCGTGACTAGCAATGAGCAGTTCTTC	CASSVTSNEQFF
TRBD1	TRBV7-2	TRBJ1-6	-	TGTGCCAGCAGCTTAGGGCAGGGGACAGCTAATTCACCCCTCCACTTT	CASSLGQGTANSPLHF
TRBD1	TRBV9	TRBJ1-6	-	TGTGCCAGCAGCCCGTTCGACCAGGGGGGTGATTCACCCCTCCACTTT	CASSPFDQGGDSPLHF
TRBD1	TRBV5-1	TRBJ1-4	-	TGCGCCAGCAGACCCGGGACAGGGGATGAAAAACTGTTTTTT	CASRPGTGDEKLFF
TRBD2	TRBV5-4	TRBJ2-5	-	TGTGCCAGCAGAGACAGCGGGGCGGGAGAGACCCAGTACTTC	CASRDSGAGETQYF
-	TRBV27	TRBJ2-1	-	TGTGCCAGCTCCCGAGGCTCTATCCTTAATGAGCAGTTCTTC	CASSRGSILNEQFF
TRBD1	TRBV6-1	TRBJ1-1	-	TGTGCCAGCAGCTGGGACAGGGACATGAACACTGAAGCTTTCTTT	CASSWDRDMNTEAFF
-	TRBV9	TRBJ1-2	-	TGTGCCAGCAGCGTAGCAAATGACTATGGCTACACCTTC	CASSVANDYGYTF
-	TRBV7-9	TRBJ2-7	-	TGTGCCAGCAGCTTAGATATACTAGGGACCTACGAGCAGTACTTC	CASSLDILGTYEQYF
TRBD1	TRBV5-4	TRBJ1-2	-	TGTGCCAGCAGCGCGGGCCGGGACAGGGGGATCTATGGCTACACCTTC	CASSAGRDRGIYGYTF
-	TRBV7-9	TRBJ1-1	-	TGTGCCAGCAGCCCCCGGGGCGGGATGAACACTGAAGCTTTCTTT	CASSPRGGMNTEAFF
TRBD1	TRBV6-5	TRBJ2-7	-	TGTGCCACCCGACAGGGAACCTACGAGCAGTACTTC	CATRQGTYEQYF
-	TRBV19	TRBJ2-2	few	TGTGCCAGTAGTATCCAACAGATTACCGGGGAGCTGTTTTTT	CASSIQQITGELFF
TRBD1	TRBV18	TRBJ1-5	-	TGTGCCAGCTCACCTGAACAGGGGAGTCAGCCCCAGCATTTT	CASSPEQGSQPQHF
TRBD1	TRBV18	TRBJ2-1	-	TGTGCCAGCTCACCCGGGACAGGGGGCTTAAGAGAGCAGTTCTTC	CASSPGTGGLREQFF
-	TRBV11-1	TRBJ2-1	-	TGTGCCAGCAGCTTAGGAGTTGTTGAGCAGTTCTTC	CASSLGVVEQFF
TRBD1	TRBV4-1	TRBJ1-6	-	TGCGCCAGCAGCCAGGTTTTATTTCAGGGGGTCTATAATTCACCCCTCCACTTT	CASSQVLFQGVYNSPLHF
-	TRBV7-6	TRBJ1-1	-	TGTGCCAGCAGCTTAGGAGGGGGGAACACTGAAGCTTTCTTT	CASSLGGGNTEAFF
-	TRBV2	TRBJ2-7	few	TGTGCCAGCAGTGATCAGCGGGCGGGAGAGCAGTACTTC	CASSDQRAGEQYF
-	TRBV5-1	TRBJ1-4	-	TGCGCCAGCCGCAGCAGGGGTACTAATGAAAAACTGTTTTTT	CASRSRGTNEKLFF
TRBD2	TRBV7-9	TRBJ2-1	-	TGTGCCAGCAGTGTTCGGGGGGTCGTGATGGATGAGCAGTTCTTC	CASSVRGVVMDEQFF
-	TRBV19	TRBJ2-5	-	TGTGCCAGCGCTCAGGGGCACCAAGAGACCCAGTACTTC	CASAQGHQETQYF
TRBD1	TRBV7-7	TRBJ2-5	-	TGTGCTAGCAGCTCCGGACAGGGGGCTGGTGAGACCCAGTACTTC	CASSSGQGAGETQYF
-	TRBV19	TRBJ1-1	few	TGTGCCAGTAGTATCTATGGAGACAGTGTGAACACTGAAGCTTTCTTT	CASSIYGDSVNTEAFF
-	TRBV11-1	TRBJ2-1	-	TGTGCCAGCAGATGGAGGGACCCCTCCTACAATGAGCAGTTCTTC	CASRWRDPSYNEQFF
TRBD1	TRBV14	TRBJ2-5	-	TGTGCCAGCAGCCGCCAACCAGGACAGGGATCTAGCTTCTCCTTCCAAGAGACCCAGTACTTC	CASSRQPGQGSSFSFQETQYF
-	TRBV10-3	TRBJ2-3	-	TGTGCCATCTCTCGACAGGGGAGGGCAGATACGCAGTATTTT	CAISRQGRADTQYF
-	TRBV27	TRBJ2-7	-	TGTGCCAGCAGTTTAGGGGGGTTTGAGGACGAGCAGTACTTC	CASSLGGFEDEQYF
-	TRBV7-2	TRBJ2-1	-	TGTGCCTCCCAGGGAACTTCCTACAATGAGCAGTTCTTC	CASQGTSYNEQFF
TRBD1	TRBV30	TRBJ2-7	-	TGTGCCTGGAGTGCCGGGACAGGGTCAAGCGAGCAGTACTTC	CAWSAGTGSSEQYF
TRBD1	TRBV5-6	TRBJ1-1	-	TGTGCCAGCAGCTTGGACAGGGGCAGTACCTCGAACACTGAAGCTTTCTTT	CASSLDRGSTSNTEAFF
TRBD2	TRBV7-2	TRBJ2-1	-	TGTGCCAGCGTGCAAACGGGGGGGTCCCACAATGAGCAGTTCTTC	CASVQTGGSHNEQFF
-	TRBV9	TRBJ2-2	-	TGTGCCAGCAGCGTATTAGATTTTGCCGGGGAGCTGTTTTTT	CASSVLDFAGELFF
-	TRBV7-9	TRBJ2-7	-	TGTGCCAGCAGCCCCCCAGACGGAGCCTACGAGCAGTACTTC	CASSPPDGAYEQYF
TRBD1	TRBV5-1	TRBJ2-7	-	TGCGCCAGCAGCTCCGGGACAGGGGGCCCCGAGCAGTACTTC	CASSSGTGGPEQYF